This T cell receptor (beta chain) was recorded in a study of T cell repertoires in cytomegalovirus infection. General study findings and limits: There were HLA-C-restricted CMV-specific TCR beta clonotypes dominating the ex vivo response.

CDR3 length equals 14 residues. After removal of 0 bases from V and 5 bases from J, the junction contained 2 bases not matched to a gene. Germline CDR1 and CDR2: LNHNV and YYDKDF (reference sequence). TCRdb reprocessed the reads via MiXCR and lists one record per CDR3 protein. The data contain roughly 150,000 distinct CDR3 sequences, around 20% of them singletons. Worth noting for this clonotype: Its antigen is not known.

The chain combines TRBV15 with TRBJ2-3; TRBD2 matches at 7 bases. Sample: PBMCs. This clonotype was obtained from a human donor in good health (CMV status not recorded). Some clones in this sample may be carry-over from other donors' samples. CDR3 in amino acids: CATSREREGDTQYF. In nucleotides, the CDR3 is TGTGCCACCAGCAGAGAAAGGGAGGGAGATACGCAGTATTTT.